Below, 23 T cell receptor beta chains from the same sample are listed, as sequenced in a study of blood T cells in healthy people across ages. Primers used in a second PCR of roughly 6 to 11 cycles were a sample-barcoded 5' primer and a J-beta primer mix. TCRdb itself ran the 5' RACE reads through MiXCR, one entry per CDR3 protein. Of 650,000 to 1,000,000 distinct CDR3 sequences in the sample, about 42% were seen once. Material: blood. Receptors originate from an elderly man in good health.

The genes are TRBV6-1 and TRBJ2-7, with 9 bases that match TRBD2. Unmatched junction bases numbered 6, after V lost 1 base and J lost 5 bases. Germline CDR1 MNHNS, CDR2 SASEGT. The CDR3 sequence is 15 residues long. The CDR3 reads CASSEEAGGPHEQYF. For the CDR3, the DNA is TGTGCCAGCAGTGAAGAGGCGGGAGGGCCACACGAGCAGTACTTC.

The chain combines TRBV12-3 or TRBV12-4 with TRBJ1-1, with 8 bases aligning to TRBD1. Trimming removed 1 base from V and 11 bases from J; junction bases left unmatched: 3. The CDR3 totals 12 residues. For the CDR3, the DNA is TGTGCCAGCAGTTTAGTACAGGGGGAGGCTTTCTTT. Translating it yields CASSLVQGEAFF.

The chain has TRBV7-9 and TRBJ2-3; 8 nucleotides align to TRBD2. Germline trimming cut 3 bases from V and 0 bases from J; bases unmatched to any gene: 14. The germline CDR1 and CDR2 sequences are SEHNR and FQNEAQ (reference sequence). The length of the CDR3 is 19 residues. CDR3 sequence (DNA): TGTGCCAGCAGCTTGGCGGGGGGAGTCGGCGGGACTAGCACAGATACGCAGTATTTT. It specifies CASSLAGGVGGTSTDTQYF.

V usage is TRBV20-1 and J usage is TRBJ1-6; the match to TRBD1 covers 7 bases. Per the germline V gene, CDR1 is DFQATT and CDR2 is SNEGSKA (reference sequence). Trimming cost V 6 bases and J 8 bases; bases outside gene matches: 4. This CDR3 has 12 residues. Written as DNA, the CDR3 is TGCAGTGCAGGGACAGTGGATTCACCCCTCCACTTT. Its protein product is CSAGTVDSPLHF.

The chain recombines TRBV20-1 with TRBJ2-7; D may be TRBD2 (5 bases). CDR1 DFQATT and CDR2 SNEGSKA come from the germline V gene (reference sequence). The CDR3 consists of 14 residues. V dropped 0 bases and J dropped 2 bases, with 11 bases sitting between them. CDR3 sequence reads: CSARDVGEAYEQYF. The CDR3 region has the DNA TGCAGTGCTAGAGATGTGGGAGAGGCCTACGAGCAGTACTTC.

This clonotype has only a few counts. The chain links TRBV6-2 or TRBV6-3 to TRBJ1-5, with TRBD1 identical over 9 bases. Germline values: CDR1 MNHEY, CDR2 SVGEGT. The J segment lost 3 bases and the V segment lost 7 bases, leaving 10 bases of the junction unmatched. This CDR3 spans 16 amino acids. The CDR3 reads CASTLSDRGLNQPQHF. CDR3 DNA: TGTGCCAGCACCTTATCGGACAGGGGCCTCAATCAGCCCCAGCATTTT.

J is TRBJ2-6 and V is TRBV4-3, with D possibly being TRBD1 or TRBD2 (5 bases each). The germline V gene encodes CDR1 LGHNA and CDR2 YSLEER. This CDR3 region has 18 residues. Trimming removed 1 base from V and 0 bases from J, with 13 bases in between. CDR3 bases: TGCGCCAGCAGCCAAGTGGGACCTCAGGTCTCTGGGGCCAACGTCCTGACTTTC. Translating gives CASSQVGPQVSGANVLTF.

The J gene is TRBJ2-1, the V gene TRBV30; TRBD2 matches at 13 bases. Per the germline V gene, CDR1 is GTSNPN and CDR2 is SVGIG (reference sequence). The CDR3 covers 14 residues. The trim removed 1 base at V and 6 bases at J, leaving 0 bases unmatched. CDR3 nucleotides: TGTGCCTGGAGTGGACTAGCGGGAGGCAATGAGCAGTTCTTC. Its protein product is CAWSGLAGGNEQFF.

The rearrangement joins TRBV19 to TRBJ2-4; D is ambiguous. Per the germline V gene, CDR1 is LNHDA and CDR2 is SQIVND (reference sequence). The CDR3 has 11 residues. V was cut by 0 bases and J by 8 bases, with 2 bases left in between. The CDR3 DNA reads TGTGCCAGTAGTATAGAGGACATTCAGTACTTC. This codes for CASSIEDIQYF. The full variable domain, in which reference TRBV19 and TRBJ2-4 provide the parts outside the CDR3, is DGGITQSPKYLFRKEGQNVTLSCEQNLNHDAMYWYRQDPGQGLRLIYYSQIVNDFQKGDIAEGYSVSREKKESFPLTVTSAQKNPTAFYLCASSIEDIQYFGAGTRLSVL.

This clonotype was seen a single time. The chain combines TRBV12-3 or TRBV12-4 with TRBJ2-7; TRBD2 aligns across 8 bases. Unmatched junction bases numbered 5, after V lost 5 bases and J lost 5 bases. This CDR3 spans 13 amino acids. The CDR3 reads CASSVSSGHEQYF. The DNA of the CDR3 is TGTGCCAGCAGTGTATCTAGCGGGCACGAGCAGTACTTC.

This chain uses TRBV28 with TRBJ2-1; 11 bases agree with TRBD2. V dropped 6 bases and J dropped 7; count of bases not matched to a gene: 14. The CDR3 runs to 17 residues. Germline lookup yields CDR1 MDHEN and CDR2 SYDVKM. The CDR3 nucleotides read TGTGCCAGCAGCCCATACCTCGAACTAGCGGGGGCGAATGAGCAGTTCTTC. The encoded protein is CASSPYLELAGANEQFF.

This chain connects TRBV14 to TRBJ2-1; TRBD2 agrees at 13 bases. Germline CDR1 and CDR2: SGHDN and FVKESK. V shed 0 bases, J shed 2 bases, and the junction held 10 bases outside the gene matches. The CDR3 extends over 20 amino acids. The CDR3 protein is CASSQELAGGRVVPYNEQFF. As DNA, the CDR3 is TGTGCCAGCAGCCAAGAACTAGCGGGGGGGCGCGTGGTCCCCTACAATGAGCAGTTCTTC.

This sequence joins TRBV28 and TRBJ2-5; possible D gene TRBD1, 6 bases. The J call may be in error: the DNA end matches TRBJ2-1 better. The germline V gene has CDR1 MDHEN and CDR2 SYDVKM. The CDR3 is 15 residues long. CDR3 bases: TGTGCCAGCAGTTTTACAGTTCAGGGGACGGAGACCCAGTTCTTC. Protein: CASSFTVQGTETQFF.

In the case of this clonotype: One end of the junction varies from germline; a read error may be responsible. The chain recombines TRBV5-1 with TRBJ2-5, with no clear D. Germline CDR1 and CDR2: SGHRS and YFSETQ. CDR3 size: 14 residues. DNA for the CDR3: TGCGCCAGCGGCTTGCGGTCTATTACCGAGACCCAGTACTTC. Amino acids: CASGLRSITETQYF.

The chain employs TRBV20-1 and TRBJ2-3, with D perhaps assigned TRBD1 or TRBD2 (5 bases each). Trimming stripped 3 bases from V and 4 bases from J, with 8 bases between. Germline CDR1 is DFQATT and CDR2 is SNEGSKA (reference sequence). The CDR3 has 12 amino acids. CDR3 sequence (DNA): TGCAGTGCTAGGGGGGTCCCAGATACGCAGTATTTT. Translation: CSARGVPDTQYF.

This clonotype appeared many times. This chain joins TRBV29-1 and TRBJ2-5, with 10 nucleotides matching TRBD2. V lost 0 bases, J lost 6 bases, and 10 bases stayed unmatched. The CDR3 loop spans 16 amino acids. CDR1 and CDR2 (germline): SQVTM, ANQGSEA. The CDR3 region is CSVEDRLAGVMKTQYF. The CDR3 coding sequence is TGCAGCGTTGAAGACCGGCTAGCGGGAGTCATGAAGACCCAGTACTTC.

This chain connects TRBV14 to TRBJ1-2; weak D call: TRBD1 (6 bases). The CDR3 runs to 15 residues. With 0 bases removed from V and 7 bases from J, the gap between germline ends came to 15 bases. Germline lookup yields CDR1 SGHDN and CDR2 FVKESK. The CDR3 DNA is TGTGCCAGCAGCCAAGAATCGGGGGGCGTCGGTGGCTACACCTTC. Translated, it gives CASSQESGGVGGYTF.

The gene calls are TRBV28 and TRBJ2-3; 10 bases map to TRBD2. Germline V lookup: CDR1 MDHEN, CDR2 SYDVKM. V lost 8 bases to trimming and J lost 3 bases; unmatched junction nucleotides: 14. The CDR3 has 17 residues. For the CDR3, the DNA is TGTGCCAGCCCCAAGTCCGGTCTAGCGGGAGAAACAGATACGCAGTATTTT. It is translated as CASPKSGLAGETDTQYF.

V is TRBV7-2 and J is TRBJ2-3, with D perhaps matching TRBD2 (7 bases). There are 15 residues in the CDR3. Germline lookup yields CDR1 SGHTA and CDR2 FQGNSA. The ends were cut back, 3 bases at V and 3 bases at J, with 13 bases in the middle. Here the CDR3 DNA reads TGTGCCAGCAGCTTCCCGGGGGGCGCGACAGATACGCAGTATTTT. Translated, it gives CASSFPGGATDTQYF.

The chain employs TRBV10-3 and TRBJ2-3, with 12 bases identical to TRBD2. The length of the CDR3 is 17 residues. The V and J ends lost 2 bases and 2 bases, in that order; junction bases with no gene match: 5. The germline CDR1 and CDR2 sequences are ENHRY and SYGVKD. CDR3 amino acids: CAISEGLAGYSTDTQYF. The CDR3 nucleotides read TGTGCCATCAGTGAGGGACTAGCGGGATATTCCACAGATACGCAGTATTTT.

The CDR3 DNA follows: TGTGCCAGCAGCCCGACGATAGTGCGAGAGCAGTACTTC. Its translation: CASSPTIVREQYF. V gene TRBV7-6 combines with J gene TRBJ2-7; no definite D call. The CDR3 length is 13 residues. Germline CDR1 and CDR2: SGHVS and FNYEAQ. V dropped 5 bases and J dropped 7 bases, with 15 bases sitting between them.

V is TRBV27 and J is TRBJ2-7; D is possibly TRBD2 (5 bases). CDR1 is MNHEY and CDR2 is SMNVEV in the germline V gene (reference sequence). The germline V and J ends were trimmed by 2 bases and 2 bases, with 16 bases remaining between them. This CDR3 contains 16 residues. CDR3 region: CASSLGRRLAAYEQYF. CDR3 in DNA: TGTGCCAGCAGTTTAGGGCGTCGGCTAGCTGCCTACGAGCAGTACTTC.

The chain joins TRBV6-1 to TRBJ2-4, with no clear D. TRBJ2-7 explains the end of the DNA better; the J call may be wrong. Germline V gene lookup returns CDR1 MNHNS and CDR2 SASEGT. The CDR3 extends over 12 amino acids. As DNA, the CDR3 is TGTGCCAGCAGTGGTAATGCCTACGAGCAGTACTTC. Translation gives CASSGNAYEQYF.